The 27 T cell receptor beta chains below come from one sample, sequenced in a study of shared clonotypes between healthy human individuals. Method: immunoSEQ multiplex PCR; TCRdb's copy keeps in-frame clones and lacks some. Here the sample spans millions of clones, 95% being singletons. The sequencing input was naive CD4+ T cells sorted from blood. This sample's subset: CD45RA+ positively selected. Every receptor here comes from a man aged 18 to 30 in good health.

The J gene is TRBJ2-7, the V gene TRBV10-1; 9 nucleotides agree with TRBD1. The CDR3 totals 15 residues. Trimming removed 5 bases from V and 0 bases from J; junction bases left unmatched: 5. Germline V gives CDR1 WNHNN, CDR2 SYGVQD (reference sequence). CDR3 residues: CASSPTGGSSYEQYF. The DNA for the CDR3 is TGCGCCAGCAGTCCGACAGGGGGAAGCTCCTACGAGCAGTACTTC.

The chain employs TRBV7-2 and TRBJ2-7; D not resolved. The CDR3 has 14 amino acids. Germline V gives CDR1 SGHTA, CDR2 FQGNSA. The V end lost 1 base, the J end lost 2 bases, and 9 bases lay between the germline ends. This CDR3 is CASSLDGMTYEQYF. The CDR3 nucleotides are TGTGCCAGCAGCTTAGACGGCATGACCTACGAGCAGTACTTC.

The chain uses TRBV7-2 and TRBJ2-2; TRBD1 matches at 7 bases. The germline V gene has CDR1 SGHTA and CDR2 FQGNSA. This CDR3 comprises 13 residues. The ends lost 7 bases at V and 13 bases at J; junction bases unmatched: 12. The CDR3 nucleotides read TGTGCCAGCACCATTAACAGGGGCGGTGGGCTGTTTTTT. It yields the protein CASTINRGGGLFF.

This chain uses TRBV6-5 with TRBJ2-7, with 7 positions matching TRBD2. The CDR3 contains 14 residues. Germline V lookup: CDR1 MNHEY, CDR2 SVGAGI. J gave up 4 bases and V 6 bases, and 9 bases lay outside the gene matches. The CDR3 nucleotides are TGTGCCAGCAGAGTCTCGACTAGCTCTTACGAGCAGTACTTC. Amino acids: CASRVSTSSYEQYF.

V gene TRBV5-6 combines with J gene TRBJ2-3, with D perhaps assigned TRBD1 or TRBD2 (6 bases each). Germline loops: CDR1 SGHDT, CDR2 YYEEEE. CDR3 length: 16 residues. Trimming cost V 0 bases and J 1 base, with 12 bases left between them. In DNA, the CDR3 is TGTGCCAGCAGCTTGGGTCCGGGGGCTGGCACAGATACGCAGTATTTT. Encoded protein: CASSLGPGAGTDTQYF.

The V call is TRBV18, the J call TRBJ2-5, with a possible D match to TRBD1 (5 bases). There are 14 residues in the CDR3. From germline, CDR1 is KGHSH and CDR2 LQKENI. V dropped 1 base and J dropped 5 bases, with 11 bases sitting between them. The CDR3 region is CASSPLAGSETQYF. The CDR3, as DNA: TGTGCCAGCTCACCACTGGCAGGGTCGGAGACCCAGTACTTC.

The V and J genes are TRBV6-5 and TRBJ2-5, with TRBD1 identical over 8 bases. CDR3 length equals 16 residues. The V and J ends lost 4 bases and 5 bases, in that order; junction bases with no gene match: 12. Per germline, CDR1 MNHEY and CDR2 SVGAGI. DNA for the CDR3: TGTGCCAGCAGTTCGGGACAGGTCGGAACCGGGGAGACCCAGTACTTC. Amino acids: CASSSGQVGTGETQYF.

The chain couples TRBV28 to TRBJ1-5, with D perhaps matching TRBD1 (5 bases). Looked up from germline, CDR1 is MDHEN and CDR2 is SYDVKM. V was shortened by 8 bases and J by 2 bases, with 16 bases between the two germline ends. The CDR3 sequence is 15 residues long. CDR3 in amino acids: CASGGADSGNQPQHF. CDR3 nucleotide sequence: TGTGCCAGCGGTGGGGCGGATTCGGGCAATCAGCCCCAGCATTTT.

The V gene is TRBV7-2, the J gene TRBJ2-7; D unresolved. V lost 1 base, J lost 4 bases, and 8 bases lay in between. The CDR3 runs to 13 residues. The germline gives CDR1 SGHTA, CDR2 FQGNSA. The chain's CDR3 is CASSLGTRYEQYF. The CDR3 DNA reads as TGTGCCAGCAGCTTAGGAACCCGGTACGAGCAGTACTTC. Full variable domain (outside the CDR3, taken from reference TRBV7-2 and TRBJ2-7): GAGVSQSPSNKVTEKGKDVELRCDPISGHTALYWYRQSLGQGLEFLIYFQGNSAPDKSGLPSDRFSAERTGGSVSTLTIQRTQQEDSAVYLCASSLGTRYEQYFGPGTRLTVT.

The CDR3 nucleotides are TGTGCCAGCAGCTTAGTACGGTACGGGTGGCAGGGGAGCTCACCCCTCCACTTT. Amino acids: CASSLVRYGWQGSSPLHF. The genes are TRBV7-2 and TRBJ1-6, with a possible D match to TRBD1 (6 bases). Germline loops: CDR1 SGHTA, CDR2 FQGNSA. The CDR3 has 18 amino acids. V gave up 1 base and J gave up 10 bases, with 23 bases separating them.

As for this clone: The same CDR3 can be traced to other DNA sequences in this sample. The chain carries TRBV5-1 and TRBJ2-1, with a weak D call TRBD2 (6 bases). Germline V gene data show CDR1 as SGHRS and CDR2 as YFSETQ. Trimming removed 3 bases from V and 0 bases from J, with 10 bases in between. This CDR3 has 15 residues. The CDR3 bases are TGCGCCAGCAGCTCCGGGGGAAGCTCCTACAATGAGCAGTTCTTC. It translates to CASSSGGSSYNEQFF.

V and J are TRBV10-1 and TRBJ2-1; 10 nucleotides match TRBD2. Per the germline V gene, CDR1 is WNHNN and CDR2 is SYGVQD (reference sequence). V was pared by 3 bases and J by 4 bases, with 3 bases of the junction left unmatched. This CDR3 is 15 amino acids long. In DNA form, the CDR3 reads TGCGCCAGCAGTGAAGGGACTAGCGTTTACAATGAGCAGTTCTTC. Protein: CASSEGTSVYNEQFF.

The chain has TRBV9 and TRBJ2-5; perhaps TRBD2 as D (5 bases). The germline CDR1 and CDR2 sequences are SGDLS and YYNGEE. The length of the CDR3 is 16 residues. Trimming removed 4 bases from V and 5 bases from J, with 21 bases in between. This CDR3 is CASSIPSGYGVETQYF. The DNA for the CDR3 is TGTGCCAGCAGCATACCATCGGGCTACGGGGTGGAGACCCAGTACTTC.

This chain connects TRBV15 to TRBJ2-7, with 8 bases aligning to TRBD1. The CDR3 extends over 17 amino acids. V dropped 5 bases and J dropped 3; count of bases not matched to a gene: 15. From germline, CDR1 is LNHNV and CDR2 YYDKDF (reference sequence). The CDR3 coding sequence is TGTGCCACCAGCCCACAGGCTGGACAGGGTGTGGTCTACGAGCAGTACTTC. Translation: CATSPQAGQGVVYEQYF.

The rearrangement links TRBV30 to TRBJ2-7; D ambiguous. Trimming took off 3 bases at V and 3 bases at J, with 9 bases between the two ends. Germline-derived CDR1 and CDR2 are GTSNPN and SVGIG (reference sequence). The CDR3 has 12 amino acids. The CDR3 spells CAWRRTDYEQYF. The CDR3 DNA reads as TGTGCCTGGAGGAGAACAGACTACGAGCAGTACTTC.

In the case of this clone: The sample carries other DNA sequences with the same CDR3. CDR3 coding DNA: TGTGCCATCAGTGAGTCCGGGCTTGACACGCAGTATTTT. Translation gives CAISESGLDTQYF. The chain carries TRBV10-3 and TRBJ2-3; D is undetermined. Trimming cost V 0 bases and J 9 bases, with 10 bases left between them. The CDR3 runs 13 residues. Germline V lookup: CDR1 ENHRY, CDR2 SYGVKD.

This rearrangement joins TRBV15 to TRBJ2-6, with 13 positions matching TRBD2. The V gene's germline CDR1 is LNHNV and CDR2 YYDKDF (reference sequence). With 3 bases clipped from V and 0 bases from J, the junction kept 5 bases outside the gene matches. The length of the CDR3 is 19 residues. In DNA, the CDR3 is TGTGCCACCAGCAGGGGACTAGCGGGAATGGGCTCTGGGGCCAACGTCCTGACTTTC. Protein sequence: CATSRGLAGMGSGANVLTF.

The count of this clone is one. The chain employs TRBV5-6 and TRBJ2-7; a weak D match, TRBD1 (7 bases). Between the trimmed V and J ends, which lost 7 bases and 2 bases, there was a span of 16 bases. The germline V gene encodes CDR1 SGHDT and CDR2 YYEEEE. This CDR3 comprises 14 residues. The CDR3, as DNA: TGTGCCAGCTGGGGACAGCGGGCGCCCTACGAGCAGTACTTC. Its translation is CASWGQRAPYEQYF.

V and J are TRBV7-9 and TRBJ2-1; TRBD2 agrees at 8 bases. The V gene's germline CDR1 is SEHNR and CDR2 FQNEAQ (reference sequence). V trimming: 4 bases; J trimming: 5 bases; junction bases outside the gene matches: 7. This CDR3 spans 15 amino acids. CDR3 sequence: CASSSAGTRDNEQFF. The CDR3 coding sequence is TGTGCCAGCAGCTCAGCCGGGACTAGAGACAATGAGCAGTTCTTC.

The chain is built from TRBV6-6 and TRBJ2-7; 7 positions match TRBD2. The ends lost 8 bases at V and 4 bases at J; junction bases unmatched: 11. CDR1 and CDR2 (germline): MNHNY, SVGAGI (reference sequence). This CDR3 has 14 amino acids. The CDR3 DNA sequence: TGTGCCAGCTTTAATGGAGCGGGGAGTTACGAGCAGTACTTC. It codes for CASFNGAGSYEQYF.

The chain uses TRBV7-8 and TRBJ2-2; D not certain. V was clipped by 2 bases and J by 3 bases, with 13 bases between them. Germline V gives CDR1 SGHVS, CDR2 FQNEAQ. This CDR3 has 16 amino acids. The CDR3 nucleotides read TGTGCCAGCAGCTTAAGGATAGGGAAGGACACCGGGGAGCTGTTTTTT. Its protein is CASSLRIGKDTGELFF.

The CDR3 is CASSLAVSRDEQYF. The CDR3 DNA follows: TGCGCCAGCAGCTTGGCCGTGAGCAGGGACGAGCAGTACTTC. The V and J genes are TRBV5-1 and TRBJ2-7; D perhaps matches TRBD1 (5 bases). V shed 0 bases and J shed 5 bases, with 12 bases lying between them. This CDR3 contains 14 residues. CDR1 SGHRS and CDR2 YFSETQ come from the germline V gene.

Many counts were recorded for this clone. The genes are TRBV28 and TRBJ1-5, with D possibly being TRBD1 (5 bases). Trimming stripped 3 bases from V and 3 bases from J, with 9 bases between. Germline CDR1 and CDR2: MDHEN and SYDVKM. The CDR3 runs 14 residues. As DNA, the CDR3 is TGTGCCAGCAGTTTCTGGGGGTCCAATCAGCCCCAGCATTTT. Its translation: CASSFWGSNQPQHF.

This clone was observed a single time. The chain links TRBV2 to TRBJ2-3, with D possibly being TRBD1 (7 bases). The ends were cut back, 6 bases at V and 2 bases at J, with 12 bases in the middle. This CDR3 is built from 14 residues. CDR1 SNHLY and CDR2 FYNNEI come from the germline V gene. This CDR3 reads CASSSGGLTDTQYF. The DNA of the CDR3 is TGTGCCAGCAGCTCAGGGGGGCTCACAGATACGCAGTATTTT.

The chain uses TRBV10-3 and TRBJ1-1, with D possibly matching TRBD1 (5 bases). The length of the CDR3 is 16 residues. V was trimmed by 6 bases and J by 4 bases, leaving 21 bases between them. CDR1 ENHRY and CDR2 SYGVKD come from the germline V gene. The CDR3 DNA follows: TGTGCCATCAGCGCCGCTCAGGGAGTAGGGGTCACTGAAGCTTTCTTT. Its translation: CAISAAQGVGVTEAFF.

The chain couples TRBV5-6 to TRBJ2-2; D unresolved. The V and J ends lost 4 bases and 3 bases respectively, with 13 bases between them. The CDR3 loop spans 15 amino acids. Germline CDR1 SGHDT, CDR2 YYEEEE. CDR3 nucleotides: TGTGCCAGCAGCGGCCAATTAAGTTACACCGGGGAGCTGTTTTTT. Translated, it gives CASSGQLSYTGELFF. Complete variable domain (other parts from reference TRBV5-6 and TRBJ2-2): DAGVTQSPTHLIKTRGQQVTLRCSPKSGHDTVSWYQQALGQGPQFIFQYYEEEERQRGNFPDRFSGHQFPNYSSELNVNALLLGDSALYLCASSGQLSYTGELFFGEGSRLTVL.

The rearrangement links TRBV28 to TRBJ1-6, with a possible D match to TRBD1 (6 bases). The CDR3 runs to 13 residues. CDR1 MDHEN and CDR2 SYDVKM come from the germline V gene. Trimming took off 2 bases at V and 11 bases at J, with 10 bases between the two ends. The CDR3 here is CASSLAGVTPLHF. In DNA form, the CDR3 reads TGTGCCAGCAGTTTAGCAGGGGTAACACCCCTCCACTTT. Variable domain in full (rest from reference TRBV28 and TRBJ1-6): DVKVTQSSRYLVKRTGEKVFLECVQDMDHENMFWYRQDPGLGLRLIYFSYDVKMKEKGDIPEGYSVSREKKERFSLILESASTNQTSMYLCASSLAGVTPLHFGNGTRLTVT.